This T cell receptor (beta chain) appears in the sequencing data of a study of T cell responses to AZD1222 COVID-19 vaccine. Study-level background: Second-dose timings of about 4 or about 12 weeks were pooled.

Points from the study as a whole: Epitopes outside B.1.351 and B.1.1.7 mutated regions reportedly drew nearly half of spike TCRs. Spike-wide vaccine-associated CD4 TCRs dominated at 160-218 and 743-854.

Assay used: immunoSEQ multiplex PCR; TCRdb lists only in-frame clones, some missing. The top ten clones hold about an eighth of a sample with some 98,000 clones, roughly 90% of them seen once. The count of this clone is one. Its antigen is as yet unknown. V was shortened by 4 bases and J by 5 bases, with 14 bases between the two germline ends. In germline, CDR1 is SGHNT, CDR2 YYREEE (reference sequence). The CDR3 totals 14 residues. The sample consisted of peripheral blood, taken on day 0 of AZD1222 vaccination. The receptor's source is an adult in good health. The chain recombines TRBV5-4 with TRBJ2-3, with D perhaps matching TRBD2 (5 bases). The CDR3 sequence is CASSQARRGDTQYF. The CDR3 DNA reads TGTGCCAGCAGCCAAGCCAGACGGGGAGATACGCAGTATTTT.